The table lists the clone carrying this TCR beta chain with a few counts. This sample is part of a study of control samples from healthy donors and cancer patients. The data were produced by immunoSEQ multiplex PCR, yet TCRdb's version contains in-frame clones alone and is incomplete. The sample carries some 120,000 clones, around 87% recorded once. The germline V gene encodes CDR1 SGHRS and CDR2 YFSETQ. V was pared by 0 bases and J by 0 bases, with 13 bases between. The CDR3 covers 17 residues. The sample comprised PBMCs. The sequence was obtained from a woman in her forties or fifties with colorectal cancer. The chain uses TRBV5-1 and TRBJ1-3, with D uncertain. The CDR3 reads CASSLGGPLPSGNTIYF. The CDR3 DNA follows: TGCGCCAGCAGCTTGGGTGGGCCGCTACCCTCTGGAAACACCATATATTTT.